The entry below describes one T cell receptor (beta chain). Antigen: not known. Trimming took 0 bases from V and 0 from J; bases not matched to a gene: 6. This CDR3 is 17 amino acids long. The germline gives CDR1 SGDLS, CDR2 YYNGEE. This specimen comes from a study of shared clonotypes between healthy human individuals. Looking at the study overall: The study drew on two women and a few men aged 18 to 49 as donors. Whole-study results and caveats: The sharing of approximately 4.6% of naive CD4 clonotypes was seen across a handful of donors. The study found lower generation probabilities in non-shared clonotypes than in those shared by all four donors. Only a few donors were included, so the genetic and exposure-history diversity represented was limited.

Assay: immunoSEQ multiplex PCR; the TCRdb copy retains only in-frame clones and omits some. The repertoire has roughly 1.5 million clones, around 98% of them found once; the top ten carry about 0.42%. Source material: naive CD4+ T cells sorted from blood. Subset given: CD45RA+ positively selected. V is TRBV9 and J is TRBJ2-1, with 7 nucleotides matching TRBD1. This TCR was sampled from a man aged 25-40 years in good health. The CDR3 nucleotides read TGTGCCAGCAGCGTAGTCTTCTACAGGGGCTCCTACAATGAGCAGTTCTTC. Its translation: CASSVVFYRGSYNEQFF.